This TCR beta chain stems from a study of graft-versus-host responses after intestinal transplantation. Study in general: Each patient got anti-thymocyte globulin induction, then tacrolimus and steroids for about 3 years.

Concerning this clone itself: Its antigen is as yet unknown.

The study's findings and limits: The recipient marrow held GvH clones, and some of them showed up first in ileum or blood.

Method: immunoSEQ multiplex PCR; TCRdb's copy keeps in-frame clones and lacks some. The sample yields approximately 88,000 clones, 85% to 90% seen once. This sequence was found in a human donor who received an intestinal transplant. The material sequenced was unstimulated CD4+ T cells sorted from spleen or lymph node cells, taken before intestinal transplant.

CDR3 amino acids: CASSFSGGRLYEQYF. CDR3 DNA: TGCGCCAGCAGCTTTAGTGGGGGCCGACTCTACGAGCAGTACTTC. The chain is built from TRBV5-1 and TRBJ2-7; D is possibly TRBD1 (6 bases). Deletions cut 2 bases from V and 3 bases from J, with 15 bases between. This CDR3 has 15 residues. In germline, CDR1 is SGHRS, CDR2 YFSETQ.